The clone carrying this TCR beta chain has only one observation. PCRs were each spiked with synthetic TCR analog templates. Libraries were prepared by immunoSEQ multiplex PCR; TCRdb keeps only in-frame clonotypes and omits some of them. The data contain more than 40,000 clones, 82% of them singletons. Between the trimmed V and J ends, which lost 0 bases and 4 bases, there was a span of 11 bases. Germline V CDR1 and CDR2: SGHRS, YFSETQ. This CDR3 contains 15 residues. This sample is part of a study of PD-L1 blockade in urothelial cancer. The wider study: The researchers analyzed blood 3 weeks (second dose) and 6 weeks after treatment start. Median T cell yield per blood sample was about 150,000 cells.

Time point defined: pretreatment peripheral blood. The rearrangement uses TRBV5-1 and TRBJ1-5, with unresolved D. The source material was PBMCs, sampled around atezolizumab (anti-PD-L1) treatment. The source is a man between 45 and 60 years old with urothelial cancer. The CDR3 DNA follows: TGCGCCAGCAGCTTGGATGGCGGAGGGAATCAGCCCCAGCATTTT. Translated: CASSLDGGGNQPQHF.